Ten or more counts support the clone carrying this T cell receptor (beta chain). Its antigen is not known. Blood sampling occurred at first hyperthyroidism diagnosis, ahead of any ophthalmopathy symptoms. RNA transcripts gave rise to amplified TCR beta CDR3 regions. The HTBI set primed first-round TCR CDR3 RT-PCR. TCRdb independently ran MiXCR on the multiplex PCR reads; one entry per CDR3 protein. Among a few hundred thousand distinct CDR3 sequences listed, less than 20% were seen once. The data originate from a study of T cells in Graves' hyperthyroidism and ophthalmopathy. The CDR3 loop spans 13 amino acids. The germline V gene encodes CDR1 MDHEN and CDR2 SYDVKM. The germline V and J ends were trimmed by 4 bases and 2 bases, with 8 bases remaining between them. Study results and limitations: A 13 V-J signature model discriminated ophthalmopathy versus stable hyperthyroidism. Among clonotypes expanded in thyroid above 0.001, most were also found in blood.

Sequences were obtained from blood. This chain links TRBV28 with TRBJ1-2; no firm D call. This clonotype originated in a young woman with Graves' hyperthyroidism that later progressed to Graves' ophthalmopathy. CDR3 protein: CASSSEQNYGYTF. The DNA of the CDR3 is TGTGCCAGCAGTTCCGAGCAGAACTATGGCTACACCTTC.